This TCR beta chain was recovered during a study of T-cell memory formation after mild COVID-19. TCRdb reprocessed the 5' RACE reads via MiXCR and lists one record per CDR3 protein. The data hold about 180,000 distinct CDR3 sequences, with 16% observed a single time. Germline V lookup: CDR1 LGHNA, CDR2 YNFKEQ. V was cut by 4 bases and J by 6 bases, with 9 bases left in between. The CDR3 totals 12 residues. The source material was PBMCs or a T cell subset sorted from them (not recorded which). This clonotype was obtained from an adult woman who had mild COVID-19 (a few samples of this study predate the infection). Cell type and time point are not known. This sequence joins TRBV4-2 and TRBJ1-2; no clear D gene. CDR3 residues: CASSRRGDGYTF. CDR3 nucleotide sequence: TGTGCCAGCAGCCGACGGGGAGATGGCTACACCTTC.